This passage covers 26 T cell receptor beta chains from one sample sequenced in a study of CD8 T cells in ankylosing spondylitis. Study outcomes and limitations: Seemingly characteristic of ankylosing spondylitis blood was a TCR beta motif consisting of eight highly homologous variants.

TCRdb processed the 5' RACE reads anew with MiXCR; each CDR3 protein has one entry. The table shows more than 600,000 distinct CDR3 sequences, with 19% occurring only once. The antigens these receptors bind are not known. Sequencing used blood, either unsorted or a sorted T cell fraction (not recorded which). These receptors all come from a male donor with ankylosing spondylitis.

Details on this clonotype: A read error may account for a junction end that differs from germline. The CDR3 region has the DNA TGCGCCAGCACCTTGGAATGGGGGAGGACTGAAGCTTTCTTT. Encoded protein: CASTLEWGRTEAFF. The rearrangement joins TRBV5-1 to TRBJ1-1; weak D call: TRBD1 (5 bases). Germline V gene lookup returns CDR1 SGHRS and CDR2 YFSETQ. This CDR3 contains 14 residues.

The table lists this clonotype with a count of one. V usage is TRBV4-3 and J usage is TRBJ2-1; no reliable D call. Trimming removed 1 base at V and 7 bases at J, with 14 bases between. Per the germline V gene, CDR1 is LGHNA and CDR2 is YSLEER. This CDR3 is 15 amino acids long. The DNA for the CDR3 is TGCGCCAGCAGCCAAGGAAGCAAGGGCCGGAATGAGCAGTTCTTC. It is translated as CASSQGSKGRNEQFF.

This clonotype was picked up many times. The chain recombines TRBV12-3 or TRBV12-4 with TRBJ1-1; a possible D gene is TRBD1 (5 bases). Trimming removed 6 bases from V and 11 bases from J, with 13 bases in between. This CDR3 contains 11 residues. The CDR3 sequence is CASSNGGDAFF. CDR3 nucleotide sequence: TGTGCCAGCAGCAACGGGGGGGACGCTTTCTTT.

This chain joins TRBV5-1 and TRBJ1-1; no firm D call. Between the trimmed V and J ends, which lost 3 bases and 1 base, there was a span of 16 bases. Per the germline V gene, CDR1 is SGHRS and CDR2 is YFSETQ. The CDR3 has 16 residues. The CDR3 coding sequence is TGCGCCAGCAGCTCCTGGTTGGACGGGGAGAACACTGAAGCTTTCTTT. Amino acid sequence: CASSSWLDGENTEAFF.

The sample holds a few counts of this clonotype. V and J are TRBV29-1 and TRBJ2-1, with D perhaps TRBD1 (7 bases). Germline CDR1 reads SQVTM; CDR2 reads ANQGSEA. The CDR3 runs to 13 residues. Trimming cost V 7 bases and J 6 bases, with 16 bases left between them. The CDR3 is CSGNRGLRNEQFF. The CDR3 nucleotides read TGCAGCGGGAACAGGGGACTTCGCAATGAGCAGTTCTTC.

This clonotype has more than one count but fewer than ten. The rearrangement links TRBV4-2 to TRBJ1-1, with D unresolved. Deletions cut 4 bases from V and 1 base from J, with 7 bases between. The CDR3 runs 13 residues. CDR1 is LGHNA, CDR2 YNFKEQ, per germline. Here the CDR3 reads CASSRNQNTEAFF. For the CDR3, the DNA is TGTGCCAGCAGCCGTAACCAGAACACTGAAGCTTTCTTT.

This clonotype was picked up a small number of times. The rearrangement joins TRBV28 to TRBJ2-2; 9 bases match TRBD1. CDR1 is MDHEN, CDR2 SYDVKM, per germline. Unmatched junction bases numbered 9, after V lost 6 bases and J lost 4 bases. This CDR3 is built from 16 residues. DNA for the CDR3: TGTGCCAGCAGCCCACCCGGGACAGGGTTCACCGGGGAGCTGTTTTTT. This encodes CASSPPGTGFTGELFF.

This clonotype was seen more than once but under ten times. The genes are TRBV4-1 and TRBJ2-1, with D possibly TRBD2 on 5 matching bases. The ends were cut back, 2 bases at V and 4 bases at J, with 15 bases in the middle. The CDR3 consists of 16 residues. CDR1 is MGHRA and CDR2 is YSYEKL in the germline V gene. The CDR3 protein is CASSQTPTREYNEQFF. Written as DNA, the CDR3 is TGCGCCAGCAGCCAAACTCCCACGAGGGAGTACAATGAGCAGTTCTTC.

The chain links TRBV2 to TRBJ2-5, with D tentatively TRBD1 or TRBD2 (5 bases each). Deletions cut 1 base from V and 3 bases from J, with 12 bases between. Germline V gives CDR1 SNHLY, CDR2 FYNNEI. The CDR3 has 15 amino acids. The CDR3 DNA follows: TGTGCCAGCAGTGAAGGGGGACGGCCAGAAGAGACCCAGTACTTC. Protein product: CASSEGGRPEETQYF. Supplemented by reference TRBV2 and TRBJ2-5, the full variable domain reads EPEVTQTPSHQVTQMGQEVILRCVPISNHLYFYWYRQILGQKVEFLVSFYNNEISEKSEIFDDQFSVERPDGSNFTLKIRSTKLEDSAMYFCASSEGGRPEETQYFGPGTRLLVL.

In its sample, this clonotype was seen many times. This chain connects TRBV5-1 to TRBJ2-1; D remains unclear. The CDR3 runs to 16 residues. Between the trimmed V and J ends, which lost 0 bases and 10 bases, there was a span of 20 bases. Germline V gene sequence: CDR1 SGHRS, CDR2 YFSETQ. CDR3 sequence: CASSLVGPSGSREQFF. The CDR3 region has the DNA TGCGCCAGCAGCTTGGTAGGGCCCTCAGGAAGTCGGGAGCAGTTCTTC.

CDR3 sequence: CARLGGEQFF. CDR3 nucleotide sequence: TGTGCCAGGTTAGGCGGTGAGCAGTTCTTC. The chain couples TRBV5-8 to TRBJ2-1; no clear D. The CDR3 has 10 residues. Per the germline V gene, CDR1 is SGHTS and CDR2 is YDEGEE. V lost 8 bases and J lost 9, with 9 bases in between.

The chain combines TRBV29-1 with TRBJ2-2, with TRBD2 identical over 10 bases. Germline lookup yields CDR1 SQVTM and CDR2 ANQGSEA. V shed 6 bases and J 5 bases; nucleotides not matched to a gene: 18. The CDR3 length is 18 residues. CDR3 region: CSVPSRRGLAGETGELFF. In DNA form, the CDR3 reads TGCAGCGTCCCCTCCCGACGCGGTCTAGCGGGAGAAACCGGGGAGCTGTTTTTT.

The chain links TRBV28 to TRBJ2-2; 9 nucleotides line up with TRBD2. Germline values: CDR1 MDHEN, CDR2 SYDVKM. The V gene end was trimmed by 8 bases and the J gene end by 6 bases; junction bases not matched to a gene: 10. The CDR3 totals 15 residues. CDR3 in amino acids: CASQTASGIAGELFF. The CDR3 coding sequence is TGTGCCAGCCAAACAGCTAGCGGGATAGCCGGGGAGCTGTTTTTT.

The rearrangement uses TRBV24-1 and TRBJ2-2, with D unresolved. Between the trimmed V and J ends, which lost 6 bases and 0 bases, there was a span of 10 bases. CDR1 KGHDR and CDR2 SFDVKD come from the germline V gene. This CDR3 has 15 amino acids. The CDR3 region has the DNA TGTGCCACCAGTTCAGCAGGCCCGAACACCGGGGAGCTGTTTTTT. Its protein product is CATSSAGPNTGELFF.

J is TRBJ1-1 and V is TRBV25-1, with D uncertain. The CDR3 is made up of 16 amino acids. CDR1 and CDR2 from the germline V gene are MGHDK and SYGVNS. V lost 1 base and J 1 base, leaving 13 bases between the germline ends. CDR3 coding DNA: TGTGCCAGCAGTGAATGGGGAGGAGGCAGGAACACTGAAGCTTTCTTT. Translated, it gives CASSEWGGGRNTEAFF.

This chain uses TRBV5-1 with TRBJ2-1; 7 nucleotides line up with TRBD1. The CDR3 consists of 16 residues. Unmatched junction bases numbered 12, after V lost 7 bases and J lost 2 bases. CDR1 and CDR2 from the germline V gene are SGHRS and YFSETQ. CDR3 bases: TGCGCCAGCGGACCCAGAGGGACAGCAGCCTACAATGAGCAGTTCTTC. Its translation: CASGPRGTAAYNEQFF.

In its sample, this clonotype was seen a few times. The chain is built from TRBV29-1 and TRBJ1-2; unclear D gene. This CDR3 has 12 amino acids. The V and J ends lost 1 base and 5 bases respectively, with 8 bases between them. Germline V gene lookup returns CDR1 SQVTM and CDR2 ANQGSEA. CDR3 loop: CSVEGEGYGYTF. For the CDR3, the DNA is TGCAGCGTTGAAGGGGAAGGTTATGGCTACACCTTC.

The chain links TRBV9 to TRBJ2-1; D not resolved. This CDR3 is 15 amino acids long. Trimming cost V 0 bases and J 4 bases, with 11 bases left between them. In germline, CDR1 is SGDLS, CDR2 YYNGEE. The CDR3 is CASSVGVAGYNEQFF. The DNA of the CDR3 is TGTGCCAGCAGCGTAGGAGTAGCAGGATACAATGAGCAGTTCTTC.

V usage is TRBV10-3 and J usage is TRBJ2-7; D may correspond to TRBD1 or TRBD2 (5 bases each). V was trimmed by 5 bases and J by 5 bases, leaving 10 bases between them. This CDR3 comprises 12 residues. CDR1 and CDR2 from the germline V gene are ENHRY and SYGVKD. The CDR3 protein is CAISRDANEQYF. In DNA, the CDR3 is TGTGCCATCAGTAGGGACGCCAACGAGCAGTACTTC.

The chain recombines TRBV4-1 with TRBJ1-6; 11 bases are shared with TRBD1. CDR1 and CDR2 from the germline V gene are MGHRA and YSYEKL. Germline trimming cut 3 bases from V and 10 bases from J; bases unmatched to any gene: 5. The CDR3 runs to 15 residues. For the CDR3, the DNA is TGCGCCAGCAGCCACGGACAGGGGGCATGGTCACCCCTCCACTTT. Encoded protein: CASSHGQGAWSPLHF.

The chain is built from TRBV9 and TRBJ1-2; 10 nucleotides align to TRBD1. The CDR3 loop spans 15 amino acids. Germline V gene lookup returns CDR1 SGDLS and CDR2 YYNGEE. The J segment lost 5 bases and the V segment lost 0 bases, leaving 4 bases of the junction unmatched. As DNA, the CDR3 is TGTGCCAGCAGCGTAGCGAGGACAGGGGGTTATGGCTACACCTTC. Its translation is CASSVARTGGYGYTF.

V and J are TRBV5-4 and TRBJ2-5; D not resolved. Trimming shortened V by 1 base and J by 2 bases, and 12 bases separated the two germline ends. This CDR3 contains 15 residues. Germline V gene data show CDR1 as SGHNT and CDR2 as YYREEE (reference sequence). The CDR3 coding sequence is TGTGCCAGCAGCTTGAGGATAAGCACACAAGAGACCCAGTACTTC. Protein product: CASSLRISTQETQYF. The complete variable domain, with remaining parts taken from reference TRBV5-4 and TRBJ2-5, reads ETGVTQSPTHLIKTRGQQVTLRCSSQSGHNTVSWYQQALGQGPQFIFQYYREEENGRGNFPPRFSGLQFPNYSSELNVNALELDDSALYLCASSLRISTQETQYFGPGTRLLVL.

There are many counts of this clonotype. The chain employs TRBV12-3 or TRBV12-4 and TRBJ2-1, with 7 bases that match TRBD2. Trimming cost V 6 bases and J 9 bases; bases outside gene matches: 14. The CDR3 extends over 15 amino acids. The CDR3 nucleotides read TGTGCCAGCAGGCCAATGGGAGCGGGAAGCGGTGAGCAGTTCTTC. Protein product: CASRPMGAGSGEQFF.

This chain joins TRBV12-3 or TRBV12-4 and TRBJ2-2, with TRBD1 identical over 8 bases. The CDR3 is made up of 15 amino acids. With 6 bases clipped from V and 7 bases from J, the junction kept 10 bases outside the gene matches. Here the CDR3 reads CASSIETGVVGELFF. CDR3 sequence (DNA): TGTGCCAGCAGCATCGAGACAGGGGTTGTCGGGGAGCTGTTTTTT.

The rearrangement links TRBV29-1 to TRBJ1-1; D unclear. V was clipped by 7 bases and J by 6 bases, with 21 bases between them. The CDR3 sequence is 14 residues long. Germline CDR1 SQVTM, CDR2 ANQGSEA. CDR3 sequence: CSARSFGSLAEAFF. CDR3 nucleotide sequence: TGCAGCGCACGATCCTTCGGGAGTCTGGCTGAAGCTTTCTTT.

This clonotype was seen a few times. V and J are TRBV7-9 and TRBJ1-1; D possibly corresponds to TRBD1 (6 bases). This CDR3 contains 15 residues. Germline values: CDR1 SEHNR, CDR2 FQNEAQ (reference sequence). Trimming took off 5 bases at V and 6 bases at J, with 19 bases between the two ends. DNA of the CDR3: TGTGCCAGCAGCACAACTTTGAACAGGGACCCTGAAGCTTTCTTT. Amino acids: CASSTTLNRDPEAFF.